Described below is a single TCR beta chain sequence and its context. As yet, its antigen is unknown. This entry comes from a study of monozygotic twins with inflammatory bowel disease. General study results and limits: People with IBD had fewer clonotypes in common with others than healthy twins did, especially with disease activity.

TCRdb re-called the 5' RACE reads and shows each CDR3 protein once, DNA omitted. The sample table includes about 200,000 distinct CDR3 sequences. From germline, CDR1 is SGHNT and CDR2 YYREEE (reference sequence). The CDR3 has 15 amino acids. This chain joins TRBV5-4 and TRBJ1-2; lacking DNA, the TRBD1 call made by TCRdb goes unchecked. The specimen was blood. This clonotype was obtained from a human donor with ulcerative colitis or Crohn's disease, or a healthy co-twin of an affected twin (not recorded which). The CDR3 reads CASSYRDRPLYGYTF.